The T cell receptor (beta chain) under discussion was sequenced for a study of blood T cells in healthy people across ages. Overall study findings and caveats: Versus aged donors, long-lived donors had higher diversity and more naive CD4+ cells. Across samples, TCR beta diversity tracked strongly with naive T cell percentage.

Sample-barcoded 5' priming and a J-beta primer mix drove a second PCR of roughly 7 to 11 cycles. Each CDR3 protein is one row after TCRdb ran MiXCR on the 5' RACE reads. The profile covers 780,000 or so distinct CDR3 sequences, with more than 55% appearing a single time and roughly 25% taken by the ten largest. This clonotype appeared a few times. Its antigen is unidentified. Germline lookup yields CDR1 ENHRY and CDR2 SYGVKD. Trimming removed 3 bases from V and 0 bases from J; junction bases left unmatched: 4. The CDR3 has 15 residues. The chain is built from TRBV10-3 and TRBJ2-7; 8 nucleotides align to TRBD1. This sequence was found in a man in his forties in good health. Specimen: blood. The CDR3 is CAISDHGTGSYEQYF. CDR3 nucleotides: TGTGCCATCAGTGACCACGGGACAGGCTCCTACGAGCAGTACTTC.